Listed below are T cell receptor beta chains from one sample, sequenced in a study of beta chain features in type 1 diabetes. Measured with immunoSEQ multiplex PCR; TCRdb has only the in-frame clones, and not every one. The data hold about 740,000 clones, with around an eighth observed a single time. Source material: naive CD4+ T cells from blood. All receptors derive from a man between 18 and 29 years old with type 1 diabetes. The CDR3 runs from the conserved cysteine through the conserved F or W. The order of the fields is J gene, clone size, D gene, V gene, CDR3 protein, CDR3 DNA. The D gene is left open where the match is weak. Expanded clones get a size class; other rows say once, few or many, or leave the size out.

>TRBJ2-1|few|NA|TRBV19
CASKVWGIHNEQFF
TGTGCCAGTAAGGTTTGGGGCATCCACAATGAGCAGTTCTTC
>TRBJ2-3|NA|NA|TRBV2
CASSESGLAPSTDTQYF
TGTGCCAGCAGTGAAAGTGGGCTAGCACCTAGCACAGATACGCAGTATTTT
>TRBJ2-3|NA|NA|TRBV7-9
CASSRQASTDTQYF
TGTGCCAGCAGCCGGCAAGCTAGCACAGATACGCAGTATTTT
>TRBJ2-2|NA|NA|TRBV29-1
CSVDRGNTGELFF
TGCAGCGTTGATCGGGGGAACACCGGGGAGCTGTTTTTT
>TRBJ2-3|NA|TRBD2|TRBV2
CASSEGTSGLYTQYF
TGTGCCAGCAGTGAAGGGACTAGCGGTCTCTATACGCAGTATTTT
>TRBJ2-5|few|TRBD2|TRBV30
CAWELAFGETQYF
TGTGCCTGGGAACTAGCGTTCGGAGAGACCCAGTACTTC
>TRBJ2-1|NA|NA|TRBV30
CAWSGGDSVQFF
TGTGCCTGGAGTGGGGGGGATAGCGTGCAGTTCTTC
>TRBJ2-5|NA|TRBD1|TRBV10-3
CAIRGTGGTETQYF
TGTGCCATCAGGGGGACAGGGGGCACGGAGACCCAGTACTTC
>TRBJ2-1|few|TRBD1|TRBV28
CASRPTGTGVYNEQFF
TGTGCCAGCAGGCCTACCGGGACAGGGGTATACAATGAGCAGTTCTTC
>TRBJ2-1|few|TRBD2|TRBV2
CASAGLAHEQFF
TGTGCCAGCGCCGGACTAGCGCATGAGCAGTTCTTC
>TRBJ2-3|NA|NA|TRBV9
CASSVAWARGREDTQYF
TGTGCCAGCAGCGTCGCATGGGCAAGGGGACGTGAAGATACGCAGTATTTT
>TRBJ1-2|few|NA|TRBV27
CASSFDRLGGYTF
TGTGCCAGCAGTTTCGACAGGCTCGGTGGCTACACCTTC
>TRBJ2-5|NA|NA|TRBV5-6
CASSRGPAEQETQYF
TGTGCCAGCAGCCGGGGTCCAGCGGAGCAAGAGACCCAGTACTTC
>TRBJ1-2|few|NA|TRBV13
CAARGSGYGYTF
TGTGCGGCCCGGGGATCGGGCTATGGCTACACCTTC
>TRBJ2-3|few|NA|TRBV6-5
CASSAGLGVGDTQYF
TGTGCCAGCAGTGCCGGACTCGGGGTAGGGGATACGCAGTATTTT
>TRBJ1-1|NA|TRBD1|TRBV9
CASSPTGTGVAEAFF
TGTGCCAGCAGTCCTACCGGGACAGGGGTCGCTGAAGCTTTCTTT
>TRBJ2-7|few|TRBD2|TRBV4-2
CASSQDLADYEQYF
TGTGCCAGCAGCCAAGACCTAGCGGATTACGAGCAGTACTTC
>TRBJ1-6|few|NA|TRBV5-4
CASSFEGNNSPLHF
TGTGCCAGCAGCTTCGAAGGGAATAATTCACCCCTCCACTTT
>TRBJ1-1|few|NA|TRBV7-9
CASSPLNTEAFF
TGTGCCAGCAGCCCCTTGAACACTGAAGCTTTCTTT
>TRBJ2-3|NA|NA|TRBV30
CAWSVGPWGTDTQYF
TGTGCCTGGAGTGTTGGCCCGTGGGGCACAGATACGCAGTATTTT
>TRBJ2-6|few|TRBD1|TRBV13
CASSLEDRAGANVLTF
TGTGCCAGCAGCTTAGAGGACAGGGCTGGGGCCAACGTCCTGACTTTC
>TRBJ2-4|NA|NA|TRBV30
CAWSVPWTKNIQYF
TGTGCCTGGAGTGTACCCTGGACCAAAAACATTCAGTACTTC
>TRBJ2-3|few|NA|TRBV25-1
CASSRGTDTQYF
TGTGCCAGCAGCCGTGGGACAGATACGCAGTATTTT
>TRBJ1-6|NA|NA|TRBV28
CAGMDRNSPLHF
TGTGCCGGGATGGACCGAAATTCACCCCTCCACTTT